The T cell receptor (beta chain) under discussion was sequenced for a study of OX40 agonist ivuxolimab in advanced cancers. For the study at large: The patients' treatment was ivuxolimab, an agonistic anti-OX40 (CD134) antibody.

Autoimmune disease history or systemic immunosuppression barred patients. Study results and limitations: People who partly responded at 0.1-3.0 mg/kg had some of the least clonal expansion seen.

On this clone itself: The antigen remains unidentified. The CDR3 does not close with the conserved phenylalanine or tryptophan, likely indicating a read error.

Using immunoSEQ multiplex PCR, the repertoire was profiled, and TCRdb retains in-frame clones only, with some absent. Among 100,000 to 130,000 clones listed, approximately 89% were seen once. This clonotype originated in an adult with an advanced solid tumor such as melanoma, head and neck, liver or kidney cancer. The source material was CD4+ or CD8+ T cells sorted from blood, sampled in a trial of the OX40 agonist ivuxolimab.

CDR3 residues: CASSVETGGNYGYTL. Here the CDR3 DNA reads TGTGCCAGCAGCGTAGAAACAGGTGGGAACTATGGCTACACCCTC. This chain joins TRBV9 and TRBJ1-2; TRBD1 is a possible D gene (5 bases). Germline values: CDR1 SGDLS, CDR2 YYNGEE. This CDR3 spans 15 amino acids. V lost 0 bases, J lost 2 bases, and 11 bases lay in between.